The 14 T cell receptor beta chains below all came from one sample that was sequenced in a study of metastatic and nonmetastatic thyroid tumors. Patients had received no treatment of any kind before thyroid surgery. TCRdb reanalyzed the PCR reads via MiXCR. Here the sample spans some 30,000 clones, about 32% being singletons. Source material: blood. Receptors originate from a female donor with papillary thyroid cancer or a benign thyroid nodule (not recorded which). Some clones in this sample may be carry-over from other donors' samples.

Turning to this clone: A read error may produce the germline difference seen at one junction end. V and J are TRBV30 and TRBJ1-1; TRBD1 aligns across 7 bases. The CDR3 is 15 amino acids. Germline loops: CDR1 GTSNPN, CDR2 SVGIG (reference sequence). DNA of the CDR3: TGTGCCTTGAGTGAAAGGGGGCAAATGAACACTGAAGCTTTCTTT. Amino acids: CALSERGQMNTEAFF.

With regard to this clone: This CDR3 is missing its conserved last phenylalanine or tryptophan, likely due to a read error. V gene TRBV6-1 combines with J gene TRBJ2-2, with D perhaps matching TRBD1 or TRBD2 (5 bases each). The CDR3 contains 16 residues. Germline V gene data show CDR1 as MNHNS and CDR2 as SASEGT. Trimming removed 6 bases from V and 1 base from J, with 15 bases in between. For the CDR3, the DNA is TGTGCCAGCAGCCGTACCGGGACCGGGAACACCGGGGAGCTGTTTTAT. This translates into CASSRTGTGNTGELFY.

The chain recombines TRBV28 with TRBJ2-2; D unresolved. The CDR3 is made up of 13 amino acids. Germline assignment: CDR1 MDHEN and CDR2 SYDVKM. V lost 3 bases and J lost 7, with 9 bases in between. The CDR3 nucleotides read TGTGCCAGCAGTTTTGGTCTGGTCGGGGAGCTGTTTTTT. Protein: CASSFGLVGELFF.

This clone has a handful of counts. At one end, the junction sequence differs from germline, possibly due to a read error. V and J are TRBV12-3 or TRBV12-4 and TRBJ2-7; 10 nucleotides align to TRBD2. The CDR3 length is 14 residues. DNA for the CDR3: TGTGTCAGCAGGAAAGCGGGAGGGCCATCAGAGCAGTACTTC. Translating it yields CVSRKAGGPSEQYF.

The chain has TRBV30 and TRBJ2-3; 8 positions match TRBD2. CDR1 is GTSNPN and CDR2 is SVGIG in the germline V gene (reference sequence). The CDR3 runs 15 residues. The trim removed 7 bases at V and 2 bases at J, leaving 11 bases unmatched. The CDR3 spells CALMGGTRPTDTQYF. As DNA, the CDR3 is TGTGCCTTGATGGGTGGGACTAGACCCACAGATACGCAGTATTTT.

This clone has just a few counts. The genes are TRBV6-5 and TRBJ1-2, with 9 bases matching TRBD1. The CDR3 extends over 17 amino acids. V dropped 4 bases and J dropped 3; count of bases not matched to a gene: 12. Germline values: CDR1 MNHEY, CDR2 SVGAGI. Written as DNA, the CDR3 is TGTGCCAGCAGTTCCCTATTTCGACAGGGGGTTGACTATGGCTACACCTTC. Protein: CASSSLFRQGVDYGYTF.

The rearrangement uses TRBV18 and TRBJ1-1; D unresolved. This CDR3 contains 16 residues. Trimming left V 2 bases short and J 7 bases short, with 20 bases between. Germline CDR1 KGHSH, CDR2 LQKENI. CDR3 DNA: TGTGCCAGCTCACCAACGGTGGGCTCCGGGCTGTGTGAAGCTTTCTTT. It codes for CASSPTVGSGLCEAFF.

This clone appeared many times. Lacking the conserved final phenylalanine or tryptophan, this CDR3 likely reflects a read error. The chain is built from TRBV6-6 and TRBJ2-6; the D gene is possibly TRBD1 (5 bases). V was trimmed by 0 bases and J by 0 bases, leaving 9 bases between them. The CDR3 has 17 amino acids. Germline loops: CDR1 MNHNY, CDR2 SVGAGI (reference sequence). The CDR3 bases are TGTGCCAGCAGTTACTCGAGGACACTCTCTGGGGCCAACGTCCTGACTTCC. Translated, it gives CASSYSRTLSGANVLTS.

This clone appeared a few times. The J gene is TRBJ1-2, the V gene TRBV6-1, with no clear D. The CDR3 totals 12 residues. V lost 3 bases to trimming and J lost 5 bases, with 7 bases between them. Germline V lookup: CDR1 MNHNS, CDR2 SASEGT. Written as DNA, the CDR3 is TGTGCCAGCAGTGATTCTGCTTATGGCTACACCTTC. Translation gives CASSDSAYGYTF.

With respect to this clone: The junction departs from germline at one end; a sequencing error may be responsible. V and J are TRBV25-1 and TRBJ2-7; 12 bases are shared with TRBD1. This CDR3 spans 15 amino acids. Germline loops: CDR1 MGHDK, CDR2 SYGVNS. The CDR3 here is CARSGDRGQMYEQYF. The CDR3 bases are TGTGCCAGAAGTGGGGACAGGGGGCAGATGTACGAGCAATACTTC.

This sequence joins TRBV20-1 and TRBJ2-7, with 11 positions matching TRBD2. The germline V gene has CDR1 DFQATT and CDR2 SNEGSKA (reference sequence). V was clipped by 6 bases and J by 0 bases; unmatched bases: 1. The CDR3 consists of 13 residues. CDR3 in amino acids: CSATSGVSYEQYF. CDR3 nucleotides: TGCAGTGCGACTAGCGGGGTCTCCTACGAGCAGTACTTC.

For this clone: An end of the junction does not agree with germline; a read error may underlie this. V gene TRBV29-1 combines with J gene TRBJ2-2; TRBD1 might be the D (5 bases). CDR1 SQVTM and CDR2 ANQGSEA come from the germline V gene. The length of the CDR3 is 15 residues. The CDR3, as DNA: TGCCGCGTTGAACGGAGCGCAGGGAATACCGGGGAGCTGTTTTTT. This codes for CRVERSAGNTGELFF.

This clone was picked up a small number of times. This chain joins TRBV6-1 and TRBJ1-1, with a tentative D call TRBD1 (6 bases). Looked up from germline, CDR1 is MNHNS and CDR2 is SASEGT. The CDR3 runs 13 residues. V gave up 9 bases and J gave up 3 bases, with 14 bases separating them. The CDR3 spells CARNPRTDTEAFF. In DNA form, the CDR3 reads TGTGCCAGAAACCCAAGGACAGACACTGAAGCTTTCTTT.

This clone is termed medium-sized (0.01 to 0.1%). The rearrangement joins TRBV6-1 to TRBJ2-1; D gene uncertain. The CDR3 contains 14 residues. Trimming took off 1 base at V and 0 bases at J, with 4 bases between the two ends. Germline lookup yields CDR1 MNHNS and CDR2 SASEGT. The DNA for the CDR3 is TGTGCCAGCAGTGAAGGGAGCTCCTACAATGAGCAGTTCTTC. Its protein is CASSEGSSYNEQFF.